This T cell receptor (beta chain) stems from a study of T-cell reconstitution after alpha-beta-depleted transplantation in children. General study results and limits: The main origin of T-cell counts and diversity one year after transplant was newly produced T cells.

During its preparation, the TCRbeta library received unique molecular identifiers. TCRdb independently ran MiXCR on the PCR reads; one entry per CDR3 protein. The sample lists some 300,000 distinct CDR3 sequences, almost 8% seen once, with approximately 9.6% in the top ten. As regards this clonotype: Antigen: not known. It may be a read error: a sequence one base away is much more abundant.

The germline CDR1 and CDR2 sequences are MNHEY and SVGEGT. Between the trimmed V and J ends, which lost 11 bases and 5 bases, there was a span of 18 bases. The CDR3 is 13 residues long. The source was peripheral blood, collected 360 days after TCRalphabeta/CD19-depleted stem cell transplant. The rearrangement joins TRBV6-2 or TRBV6-3 to TRBJ1-1; D not certain. The TCR originated in a female patient aged 2-9 years who had a stem cell transplant for Fanconi anemia, so the T cells may come from the graft donor. CDR3 loop: CAGRLPVVTEAFF. CDR3 nucleotide sequence: TGTGCCGGCCGACTGCCGGTGGTTACTGAAGCTTTCTTT.